This entry features one T cell receptor beta chain sequence. Its specific antigen is unknown. No per-base quality is available; no much larger clone lies one base away. The data belong to a study of tumor and adjacent non-tumor tissue in lung cancer (dated by TCRdb to the late 2010s). Background for the entire study: The cohort included about eleven adenocarcinoma, 2 squamous cell carcinoma and 1 small cell lung cancer patients. The approximately 15 enrolled patients, of whom around 10 were men and 5 were women, were aged about 30 to 80 years and were diagnosed with TNM stage I to III disease. Sequencing produced 130 million or so productive TCRbeta reads in total, an average of approximately 4 million reads per sample. The study compared bulk TCRbeta repertoires from lung tumor tissue and matched distant non-tumor lung tissue of some 15 lung cancer patients. Some 31 paired specimens, one tumor and one normal lung sample per patient, were profiled by TCRbeta CDR3 sequencing.

Bulk unsorted tissue served as the source for RNA extraction, and RNA quality was assessed using a NanoDrop ND-1000 and an Agilent 2100. For the normal lung samples, distant non-tumor tissue was collected more than 3 cm away from the tumor edge. The donors were newly diagnosed lung cancer patients admitted for thoracic surgery in China from August to November 2014 who had not received prior chemotherapy. Anyone who had undergone radiotherapy or chemotherapy before, or who had another cancer at the same time, was left out of the study. Surgical tissue pieces of roughly 1-2 cm3 were preserved in RNAlater solution and stored at -80 °C until use. To prepare the library, multiplex PCR was applied. Sequencing relied on an Illumina HiSeq 2500. TCRbeta libraries were built by three rounds of nested PCR using primers (Table S4), following protocols modified from ARM-PCR. Before sequencing, PCR products in the 200-500 bp range were cut out of the gel and cleaned up using the QIAquick gel extraction kit. The published analysis was carried out like this. Trimmomatic was used to clean the reads, FLASH merged the cleaned reads into complete CDR3 sequences, and MiTCR assigned the sequences to V(D)J germline segments. Clonal diversity was computed as the inverse Simpson's index with VDJtools. A read counted as productive if the sequence was in-frame and lacked a premature stop codon. The public reads were run again by TCRdb, first through fastp at Q25 and then through MiXCR, and only productive beta chains were kept. Rows are combined by CDR3 protein, so each entry shows the most common genes and DNA. The V and J calls, along with clone size, are taken from TCRdb and not from the paper's own processing. Recorded for this sample are almost 75,000 distinct CDR3 sequences; around 70% of them occurred a single time. The top ten clonotypes cover roughly a quarter of the sample.

From the cysteine through the phenylalanine, the CDR3 covers 17 amino acids. The only DNA kept is the CDR3, 51 bases in frame from the first base. Based on the germline V gene, the CDR1 and CDR2 sequences are MGHRA and YSYEKL. Deletion took 0 bases off V and 7 bases off J, with a span of 21 bases between the germline ends. Overall study outcomes, separate from this receptor: Because peripheral blood was not sequenced, blood TCRbeta repertoires in the lung cancer patients of the study were not examined. In normal lung, the top 100 clones accounted for a significantly larger cumulative share of the repertoire than in tumor tissue. With only around 15 patients in the cohort, the authors noted that larger samples and more detailed clinical data are needed. Neither the sequencing platform nor unique molecular identifiers are named or mentioned anywhere in the methods. TCR diversity was significantly higher in younger patients, and higher tumor TCR diversity was associated with shorter overall and disease-free survival. Significantly higher TCR diversity (inverse Simpson) was observed in tumor tissue than in normal lung tissue (approximately 440 vs 150, P = 0.0075, Mann-Whitney U test).

The TCR sequence derives from a woman aged 45-65 years with non-small cell lung cancer. The chain is assembled from TRBV4-1 and TRBJ2-5; the D element might be TRBD1 or TRBD2, as each aligns at 5 bases. Sequences were obtained from distant non-tumor lung tissue. At the DNA level, the sequence is TGCGCCAGCAGCCAAGATCAGGCAGGGACGGAGGAAAGGACCCAGTACTTC. Its coded protein is CASSQDQAGTEERTQYF.